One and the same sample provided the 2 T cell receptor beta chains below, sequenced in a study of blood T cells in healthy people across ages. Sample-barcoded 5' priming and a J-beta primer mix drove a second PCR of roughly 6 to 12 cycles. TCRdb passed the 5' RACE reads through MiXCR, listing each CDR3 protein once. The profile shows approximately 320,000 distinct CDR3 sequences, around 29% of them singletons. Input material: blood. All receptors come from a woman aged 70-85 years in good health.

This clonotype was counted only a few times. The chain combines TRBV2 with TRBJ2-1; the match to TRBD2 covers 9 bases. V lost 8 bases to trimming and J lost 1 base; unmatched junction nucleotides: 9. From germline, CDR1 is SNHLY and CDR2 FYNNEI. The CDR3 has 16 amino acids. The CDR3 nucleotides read TGTGCCAGCGGGAGTGAGGGACTAGCTTCCTACAATGAGCAGTTCTTC. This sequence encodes CASGSEGLASYNEQFF.

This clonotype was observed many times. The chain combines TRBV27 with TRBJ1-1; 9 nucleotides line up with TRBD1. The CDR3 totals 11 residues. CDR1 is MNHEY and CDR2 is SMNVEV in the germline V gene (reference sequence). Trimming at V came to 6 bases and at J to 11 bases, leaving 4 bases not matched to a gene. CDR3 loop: CASRTGGYAFF. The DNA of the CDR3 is TGTGCCAGCAGGACAGGGGGGTATGCTTTCTTT.